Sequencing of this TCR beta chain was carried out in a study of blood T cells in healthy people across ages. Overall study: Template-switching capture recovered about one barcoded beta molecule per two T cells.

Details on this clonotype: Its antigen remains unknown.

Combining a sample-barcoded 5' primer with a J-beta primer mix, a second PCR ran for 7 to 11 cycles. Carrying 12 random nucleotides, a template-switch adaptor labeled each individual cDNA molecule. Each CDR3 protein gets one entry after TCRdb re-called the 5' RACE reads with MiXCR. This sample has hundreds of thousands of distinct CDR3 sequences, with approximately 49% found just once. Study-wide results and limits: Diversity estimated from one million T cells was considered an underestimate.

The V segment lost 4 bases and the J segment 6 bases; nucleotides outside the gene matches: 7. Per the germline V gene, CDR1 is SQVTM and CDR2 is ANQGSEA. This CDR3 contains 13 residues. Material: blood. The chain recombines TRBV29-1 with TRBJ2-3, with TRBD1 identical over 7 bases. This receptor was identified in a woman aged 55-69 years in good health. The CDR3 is CSVVNRGVDTQYF. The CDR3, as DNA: TGCAGCGTTGTCAACAGGGGAGTGGATACGCAGTATTTT.